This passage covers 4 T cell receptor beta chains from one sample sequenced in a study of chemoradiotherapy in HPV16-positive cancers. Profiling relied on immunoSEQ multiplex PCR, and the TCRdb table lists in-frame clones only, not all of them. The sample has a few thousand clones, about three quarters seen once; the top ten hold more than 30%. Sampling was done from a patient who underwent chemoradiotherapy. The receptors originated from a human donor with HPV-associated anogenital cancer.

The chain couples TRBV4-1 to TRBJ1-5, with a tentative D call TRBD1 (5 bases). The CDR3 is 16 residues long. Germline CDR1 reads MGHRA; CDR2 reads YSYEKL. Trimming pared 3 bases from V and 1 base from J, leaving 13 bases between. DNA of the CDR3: TGCGCCAGCAGCCATTTCCCGGGACCAAGCAATCAGCCCCAGCATTTT. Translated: CASSHFPGPSNQPQHF.

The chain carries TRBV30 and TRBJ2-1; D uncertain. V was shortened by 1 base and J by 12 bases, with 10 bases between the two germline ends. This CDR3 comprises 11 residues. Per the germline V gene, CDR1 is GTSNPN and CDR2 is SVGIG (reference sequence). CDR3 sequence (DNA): TGTGCCTGGAGTGAACAGAGCCGGCAGTTCTTC. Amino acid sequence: CAWSEQSRQFF.

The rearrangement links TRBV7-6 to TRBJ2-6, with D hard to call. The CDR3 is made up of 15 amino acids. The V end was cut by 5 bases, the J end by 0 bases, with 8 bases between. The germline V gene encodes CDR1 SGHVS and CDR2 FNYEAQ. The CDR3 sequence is CASSPVPSGANVLTF. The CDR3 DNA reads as TGTGCCAGCAGCCCGGTACCCTCTGGGGCCAACGTCCTGACTTTC.

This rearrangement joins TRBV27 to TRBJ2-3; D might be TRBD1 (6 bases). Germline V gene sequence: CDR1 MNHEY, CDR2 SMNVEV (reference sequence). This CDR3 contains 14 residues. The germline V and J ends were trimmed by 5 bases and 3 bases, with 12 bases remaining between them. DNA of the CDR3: TGTGCCAGCAGTGGGTACAGGGTGACAGATACGCAGTATTTT. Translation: CASSGYRVTDTQYF.